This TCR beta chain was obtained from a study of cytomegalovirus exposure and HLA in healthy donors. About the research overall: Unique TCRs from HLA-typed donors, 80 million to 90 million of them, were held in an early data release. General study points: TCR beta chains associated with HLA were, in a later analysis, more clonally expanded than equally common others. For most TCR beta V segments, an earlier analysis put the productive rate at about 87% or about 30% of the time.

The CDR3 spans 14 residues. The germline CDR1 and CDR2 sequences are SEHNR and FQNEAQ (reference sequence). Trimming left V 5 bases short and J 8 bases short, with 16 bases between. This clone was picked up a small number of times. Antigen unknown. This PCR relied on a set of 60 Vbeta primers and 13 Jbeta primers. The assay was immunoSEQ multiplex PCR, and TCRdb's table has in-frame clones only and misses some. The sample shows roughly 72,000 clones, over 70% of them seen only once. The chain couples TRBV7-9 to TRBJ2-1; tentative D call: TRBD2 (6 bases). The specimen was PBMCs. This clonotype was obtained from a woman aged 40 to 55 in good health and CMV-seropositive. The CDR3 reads CASSPEGAVDEQFF. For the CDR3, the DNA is TGTGCCAGCAGCCCGGAGGGAGCGGTTGATGAGCAGTTCTTC. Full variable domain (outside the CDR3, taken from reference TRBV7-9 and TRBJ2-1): DTGVSQNPRHKITKRGQNVTFRCDPISEHNRLYWYRQTLGQGPEFLTYFQNEAQLEKSRLLSDRFSAERPKGSFSTLEIQRTEQGDSAMYLCASSPEGAVDEQFFGPGTRLTVL.